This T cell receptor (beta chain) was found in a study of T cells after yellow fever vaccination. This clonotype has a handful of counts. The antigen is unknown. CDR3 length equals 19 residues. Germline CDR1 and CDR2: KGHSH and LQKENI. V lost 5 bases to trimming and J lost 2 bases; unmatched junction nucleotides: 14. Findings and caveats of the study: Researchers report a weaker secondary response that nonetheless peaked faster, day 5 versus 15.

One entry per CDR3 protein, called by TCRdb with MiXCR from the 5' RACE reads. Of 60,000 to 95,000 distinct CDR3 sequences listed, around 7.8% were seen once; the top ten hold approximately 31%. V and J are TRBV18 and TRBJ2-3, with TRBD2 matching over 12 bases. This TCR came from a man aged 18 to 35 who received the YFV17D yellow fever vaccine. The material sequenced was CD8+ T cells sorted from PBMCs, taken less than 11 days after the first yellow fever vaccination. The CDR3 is CASSSGLAGETRYTDTQYF. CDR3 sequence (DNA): TGTGCCAGCTCATCGGGACTAGCGGGTGAAACACGCTACACAGATACGCAGTATTTT.